This TCR beta chain was sequenced in a study of blood T cells in healthy people across ages (dated by TCRdb to the mid-2010s). For the study in its entirety: In model experiments, template switching captured about one uniquely barcoded TCR beta cDNA molecule for every two T cells. The study analyzed two additional independent replicas of 1 million unique cDNA reads from the same blood draw for two donors, one aged 18 to 30 and one aged 80 or older. To avoid experimental bias, donors of different ages were spread randomly across the sequencing lanes. Using deep sequencing normalized with unique cDNA molecular identifiers, the study measured how TCR beta repertoire diversity changes with age. The donors were divided into four age groups: young (average approximately 17 years), middle-aged (roughly 42), aged (about 62) and long-lived (more than 75). General findings and caveats noted by the study authors: Estimates of total diversity based on one million sequenced T cells were regarded as lower bounds and as underestimates. Bulk unsorted PBMC profiling prevented conclusive comparison of naive and antigen-experienced compartments. As age increased, observed TCR beta diversity per million T cells dropped in a roughly linear way, and a significant reduction was already evident by age 40. Compared with the aged group, the long-lived group had more naive CD4+ T cells, fewer expanded clones and increased TCR diversity, a pattern suggesting age selection. Because donor CMV infection status was unknown, age-related changes in expanded clonotypes were potentially confounded. There was a strong correlation between observed TCR beta diversity and the percentage of naive T cells measured by flow cytometry.

Donors were about 36 systemically healthy Caucasian individuals from Russia aged about 6 to 100 years. Each donor gave 8 to 10 milliliters of peripheral blood, drawn into EDTA-treated Vacutainer tubes. Ficoll-Paque density-gradient centrifugation was used to isolate PBMCs, with at least 6 million per sample. Trizol reagent was used to extract total RNA from PBMCs, with at least 5.5 micrograms per sample. The percentages of naive CD45RAhigh/CD27high T cells were determined by flow cytometry on a PBMC aliquot from every donor. The CDR3 has 17 amino acids, counting the end cysteine and phenylalanine. Just CDR3 DNA is preserved here, 51 bases in frame from base 1. CDR1 and CDR2 are read off the germline V gene as SGDLS and YYNGEE. V loses 0 bases of germline sequence and J loses 7 bases, and the interval between the two ends is 17 bases. The protocol used for the library was 5' RACE. Instrument on record: Illumina HiSeq 2500. A second roughly 6 to 11 cycle PCR used a sample-barcoded 5' primer and a J-beta primer mix. A template-switch 5' adaptor carrying 12 random nucleotides introduced a unique molecular identifier onto each TCR beta cDNA molecule. Each sample yielded at least 2.5 million CDR3-containing paired-end reads. First-strand cDNA synthesis was performed from all RNA using the Mint cDNA synthesis kit, with priming by a TRBC-specific oligonucleotide. All cDNA was treated with uracil-DNA glycosylase and then went through a first 18-cycle PCR with the universal primers M1SS and BC2_uni_R. The authors processed their data as follows. Each sample was normalized by randomly selecting 1 million high-quality reads, each carrying a distinct molecular identifier. Reads sharing molecular identifiers were discarded rather than binned into consensus sequences. MiTCR, run with a Q25 quality threshold and the strictest error-elimination algorithm, handled CDR3 identification, clonotype clustering and error correction. A nonparametric unseen species model using Euler transformation provided a lower-bound estimate of total TCR beta diversity. TCRdb itself trimmed the public reads at Q25 with fastp, ran MiXCR and retained productive beta chains. Under each unique CDR3 protein, matching rows form one entry showing the most common genes and DNA. These V and J calls are TCRdb output, not the study's own analysis. For this sample there are roughly 1.5 million distinct CDR3 sequences; about 42% appear just once. Clones ranked in the top ten supply about 4% of the sample.

This clonotype turned up a few times. Its specific antigen is unknown. Per-nucleotide qualities are absent, and no much larger clonotype sits a single base away. The clonotype originates from a woman aged 18-30 years in good health. Specimen: blood. Here the chain combines TRBV9 and TRBJ1-6; the best D guess is TRBD1, with 5 bases matching. The CDR3 sequence is CASSVDGVETVNSPLHF. The sequenced DNA: TGTGCCAGCAGCGTAGATGGGGTGGAGACAGTCAATTCACCCCTCCACTTT.